A selection of T cell receptor beta chains follows, all from one sample in a study of cytomegalovirus exposure and HLA in healthy donors. Libraries were prepared by immunoSEQ multiplex PCR; TCRdb keeps only in-frame clonotypes and omits some of them. The sample includes 160,000 or so clones, about four fifths of them seen just once. Material for sequencing was PBMCs. These receptors all come from a man aged 25-40 years in good health and CMV-seropositive. Both conserved end residues are part of each CDR3. The order of the fields is J gene, clone size, V gene, D gene, CDR3 DNA, CDR3 protein. A D gene is named only where the DNA matches it firmly. Clone size is stated in some rows and not others, as once, few, many or a class when expanded.

j_gene: TRBJ2-1
abundance: -
v_gene: TRBV4-2
d_gene: TRBD2
CDR3nt: TGTGCCAGCAGCCTGGGGACTAGCGGGAGCTACAATGAGCAGTTCTTC
CDR3aa: CASSLGTSGSYNEQFF

j_gene: TRBJ2-4
abundance: -
v_gene: TRBV11-3
d_gene: TRBD2
CDR3nt: TGTGCCAGCAGCCGAGTCGGGGGGGCACGCCGAAAAAACATTCAGTACTTC
CDR3aa: CASSRVGGARRKNIQYF

j_gene: TRBJ2-7
abundance: -
v_gene: TRBV27
d_gene: TRBD2
CDR3nt: TGTGCCAGCAGTCAAACCCGACTAGCGGGAGCCTACGAGCAGTACTTC
CDR3aa: CASSQTRLAGAYEQYF

j_gene: TRBJ2-1
abundance: -
v_gene: TRBV28
d_gene: -
CDR3nt: TGTGCCAGCAGTTTGGGAGGGGGGCTCCTGGCTGAGCAGTTCTTC
CDR3aa: CASSLGGGLLAEQFF

j_gene: TRBJ1-2
abundance: few
v_gene: TRBV28
d_gene: -
CDR3nt: TGTGCCAGCAGTTTGGGGGGGGCTCAGGATGGCTACACCTTC
CDR3aa: CASSLGGAQDGYTF

j_gene: TRBJ2-2
abundance: once
v_gene: TRBV7-3
d_gene: TRBD1
CDR3nt: TGTGCCAGCAGCCCGTTCCGGGACAGGGGGCAGGGGAACACCGGGGAGCTGTTTTTT
CDR3aa: CASSPFRDRGQGNTGELFF

j_gene: TRBJ1-1
abundance: -
v_gene: TRBV6-6
d_gene: -
CDR3nt: TGTGCCAGCAGTTACACATCCGGGACTGAAGCTTTCTTT
CDR3aa: CASSYTSGTEAFF

j_gene: TRBJ1-1
abundance: -
v_gene: TRBV7-8
d_gene: -
CDR3nt: TGTGCCAGCAGCTCCAGGGTCGTGAACACTGAAGCTTTCTTT
CDR3aa: CASSSRVVNTEAFF

j_gene: TRBJ2-7
abundance: once
v_gene: TRBV28
d_gene: -
CDR3nt: TGTGCCAGCAGTTTACCTTCGGGACACGGGGAGGGTACGTACTTC
CDR3aa: CASSLPSGHGEGTYF

j_gene: TRBJ2-3
abundance: once
v_gene: TRBV7-9
d_gene: TRBD2
CDR3nt: TGTGCCAGCAGCTTAGTACCGAGCGGGGTATTCACAGATACGCAGTATTTT
CDR3aa: CASSLVPSGVFTDTQYF

j_gene: TRBJ2-5
abundance: -
v_gene: TRBV29-1
d_gene: TRBD2
CDR3nt: TGCAGCGTTGAAGATGTTAGCGGGGGGCAAGAGACCCAGTACTTC
CDR3aa: CSVEDVSGGQETQYF

j_gene: TRBJ2-1
abundance: -
v_gene: TRBV29-1
d_gene: TRBD2
CDR3nt: TGCAGCGTTGATGAGGGACTAGCGGGAGCGGGCTACAATGAGCAGTTCTTC
CDR3aa: CSVDEGLAGAGYNEQFF

j_gene: TRBJ1-5
abundance: -
v_gene: TRBV28
d_gene: -
CDR3nt: TGTGCCAGCAGTTCGGGGGGGCACCCAAGCAATCAGCCCCAGCATTTT
CDR3aa: CASSSGGHPSNQPQHF

j_gene: TRBJ1-2
abundance: -
v_gene: TRBV4-3
d_gene: -
CDR3nt: TGCGCCAGCAGCCAAGATCCCGACAGCCTCAACTATGGCTACACCTTC
CDR3aa: CASSQDPDSLNYGYTF

j_gene: TRBJ1-5
abundance: -
v_gene: TRBV6-1
d_gene: TRBD1
CDR3nt: TGTGCCAGCAGGACAGGGATTTATCAGCCCCAGCATTTT
CDR3aa: CASRTGIYQPQHF

j_gene: TRBJ2-5
abundance: -
v_gene: TRBV7-7
d_gene: TRBD2
CDR3nt: TGTGCTAGCAGCTACGGACTAGCGGGAAAGGAGACCCAGTACTTC
CDR3aa: CASSYGLAGKETQYF

j_gene: TRBJ2-3
abundance: -
v_gene: TRBV7-3
d_gene: TRBD2
CDR3nt: TGTGCCAGCAGCTTCGGGACTAGCGGGGATACGCAGTATTTT
CDR3aa: CASSFGTSGDTQYF

j_gene: TRBJ2-3
abundance: -
v_gene: TRBV30
d_gene: TRBD2
CDR3nt: TGTGCCTGGAGTGTACCAGCGGGAGGGCCAGATACGCAGTATTTT
CDR3aa: CAWSVPAGGPDTQYF

j_gene: TRBJ1-2
abundance: -
v_gene: TRBV28
d_gene: -
CDR3nt: TGTGCCAGCAGTCCGATAGGAGGCGGTTCAGGCTATGGCTACACCTTC
CDR3aa: CASSPIGGGSGYGYTF

j_gene: TRBJ1-2
abundance: -
v_gene: TRBV28
d_gene: TRBD1
CDR3nt: TGTGCCAGCAGCTCCGGGACAGGGACCAACTATGGCTACACCTTC
CDR3aa: CASSSGTGTNYGYTF

j_gene: TRBJ1-1
abundance: many
v_gene: TRBV30
d_gene: -
CDR3nt: TGTGCCTGGAGTGCGACGGCTGCCCGCGGTATAGCTTTCTTT
CDR3aa: CAWSATAARGIAFF

j_gene: TRBJ2-6
abundance: -
v_gene: TRBV28
d_gene: -
CDR3nt: TGTGCCAGCAGGGTGACAGGTCAAGCTGGGGCCAACGTCCTGACTTTC
CDR3aa: CASRVTGQAGANVLTF

j_gene: TRBJ2-1
abundance: -
v_gene: TRBV10-3
d_gene: -
CDR3nt: TGTGCCATCCGAGCCACAAACCGGGCCGAACGAGGAGGCTCCTACAATGAGCAGTTCTTC
CDR3aa: CAIRATNRAERGGSYNEQFF

j_gene: TRBJ2-7
abundance: -
v_gene: TRBV9
d_gene: TRBD2
CDR3nt: TGTGCCAGCAGCCCGAGCGGGGCCTACGAGCAGTACTTC
CDR3aa: CASSPSGAYEQYF

j_gene: TRBJ2-1
abundance: -
v_gene: TRBV28
d_gene: -
CDR3nt: TGTGCCAGCAGAGGGGCGGATCGGGGGGAGCAGTTCTTC
CDR3aa: CASRGADRGEQFF

j_gene: TRBJ2-7
abundance: -
v_gene: TRBV7-6
d_gene: -
CDR3nt: TGTGCCAGCAGCTCTACTCGGGGAGACTACGAGCAGTACTTC
CDR3aa: CASSSTRGDYEQYF

j_gene: TRBJ1-5
abundance: -
v_gene: TRBV2
d_gene: -
CDR3nt: TGTGCCAGCAGTGAAATAGGGGCCGGGAATCAGCCCCAGCATTTT
CDR3aa: CASSEIGAGNQPQHF

j_gene: TRBJ2-7
abundance: -
v_gene: TRBV7-9
d_gene: -
CDR3nt: TGTGCCAGCAGGGCTCGGGACACCGACTACGAGCAGTACTTC
CDR3aa: CASRARDTDYEQYF

j_gene: TRBJ1-4
abundance: -
v_gene: TRBV28
d_gene: -
CDR3nt: TGTGCCAGCAGTTTGGGGGCGACTAATGAAAAACTGTTTTTT
CDR3aa: CASSLGATNEKLFF

j_gene: TRBJ2-3
abundance: -
v_gene: TRBV10-1
d_gene: TRBD2
CDR3nt: TGCGCCAGTGGGACTAGCGGGCTTGATACGCAGTATTTT
CDR3aa: CASGTSGLDTQYF

j_gene: TRBJ1-1
abundance: -
v_gene: TRBV6-1
d_gene: -
CDR3nt: TGTGCCAGCAGCCTCGAGGGGGTGGGCACTGAAGCTTTCTTT
CDR3aa: CASSLEGVGTEAFF

j_gene: TRBJ2-3
abundance: -
v_gene: TRBV6-6
d_gene: -
CDR3nt: TGTGCCAGCGGAGCCGGAGATACGCAGTATTTT
CDR3aa: CASGAGDTQYF

j_gene: TRBJ2-3
abundance: -
v_gene: TRBV2
d_gene: -
CDR3nt: TGTGCCAGCAGTGATCCCGGCGGGGATACGCAGTATTTT
CDR3aa: CASSDPGGDTQYF

j_gene: TRBJ2-1
abundance: -
v_gene: TRBV28
d_gene: TRBD2
CDR3nt: TGTGCCACCCTGACTAGCGGGGTATACAATGAGCAGTTCTTC
CDR3aa: CATLTSGVYNEQFF

j_gene: TRBJ1-4
abundance: -
v_gene: TRBV30
d_gene: -
CDR3nt: TGTGCCTGGAGTGTCTTGAGCAGGGAGGGAAAACTGTTTTTT
CDR3aa: CAWSVLSREGKLFF

j_gene: TRBJ2-6
abundance: -
v_gene: TRBV30
d_gene: -
CDR3nt: TGTGCCTGGAGTGGGGGGCGGATCTCTGGGGCCAACGTCCTGACTTTC
CDR3aa: CAWSGGRISGANVLTF

j_gene: TRBJ2-7
abundance: -
v_gene: TRBV25-1
d_gene: -
CDR3nt: TGTGCCAGCAGTGGTTACTACGAGCAGTACTTC
CDR3aa: CASSGYYEQYF

j_gene: TRBJ1-2
abundance: -
v_gene: TRBV25-1
d_gene: TRBD1
CDR3nt: TGTGCCAGCAGTGAATTGGGGACAGGGAACTATGGCTACACCTTC
CDR3aa: CASSELGTGNYGYTF

j_gene: TRBJ2-1
abundance: -
v_gene: TRBV30
d_gene: TRBD2
CDR3nt: TGTGCCTGGAGTGAGGGCGGGAGCCACAATGAGCAGTTCTTC
CDR3aa: CAWSEGGSHNEQFF

j_gene: TRBJ1-4
abundance: -
v_gene: TRBV4-3
d_gene: TRBD1
CDR3nt: TGCGCCAGCAGCCAAGAAGGGACAGGGTTAGGAAAACTGTTTTTT
CDR3aa: CASSQEGTGLGKLFF

j_gene: TRBJ1-4
abundance: -
v_gene: TRBV2
d_gene: TRBD1
CDR3nt: TGTGCCAGCAGCGCACAGGGGTCTGCTAATGAAAAACTGTTTTTT
CDR3aa: CASSAQGSANEKLFF